The clone carrying this T cell receptor (beta chain) was found many times. Its specificity is unknown. This CDR3 spans 14 amino acids. V lost 0 bases and J 0 bases, leaving 6 bases between the germline ends. Looked up from germline, CDR1 is SGDLS and CDR2 is YYNGEE. This entry belongs to a study of molecular identifiers for immune sequencing clone quantification. General study results and limits: Sizes of highly expanded clones could be underestimated through identical TCRs sharing a barcode.

In TCRdb, the PCR reads were re-called with MiXCR into one record per CDR3 protein. The sample has roughly 630,000 distinct CDR3 sequences; about 25% are singletons. The receptor comes from a human donor in good health. Some libraries in this study had Jurkat cell RNA spiked in. The sequenced sample consisted of naive CD8+ T cells from blood, with Jurkat cell RNA spiked in. Subset here: FACS-sorted CD8+CD4-CCR7+CD45RA+ naive T cells. The genes are TRBV9 and TRBJ1-1, with D unclear. The CDR3: CASSVAELNTEAFF. The CDR3 DNA reads as TGTGCCAGCAGCGTAGCCGAACTGAACACTGAAGCTTTCTTT. Using reference TRBV9 and TRBJ1-1 for the parts outside the CDR3, the full variable domain is DSGVTQTPKHLITATGQRVTLRCSPRSGDLSVYWYQQSLDQGLQFLIQYYNGEERAKGNILERFSAQQFPDLHSELNLSSLELGDSALYFCASSVAELNTEAFFGQGTRLTVV.